The clone carrying this T cell receptor beta chain was seen more than once but under ten times. Its specificity is unknown. The data stem from a study of response to subunit inactivated influenza vaccine. Findings and limits, study-wide: Only a handful of new T cells, the authors suggested, are recruited with each seasonal influenza vaccination.

Per germline, CDR1 SGHRS and CDR2 YFSETQ. This CDR3 spans 14 amino acids. J gave up 1 base and V 4 bases, and 4 bases lay outside the gene matches. TCRdb re-analysed the RT-PCR reads in MiXCR, keeping a single row per CDR3 protein. The sample has 300,000 to 350,000 distinct CDR3 sequences, less than 25% seen once. The receptor's source is a man aged 50-75 years who received an inactivated influenza vaccine. Sequenced here: PBMCs from blood, sampled about 20 months after vaccination. The chain recombines TRBV5-1 with TRBJ1-2, with TRBD1 identical over 7 bases. CDR3 nucleotides: TGCGCCAGCAGCGCGGGACAGCTTAACTATGGCTACACCTTC. Encoded protein: CASSAGQLNYGYTF.